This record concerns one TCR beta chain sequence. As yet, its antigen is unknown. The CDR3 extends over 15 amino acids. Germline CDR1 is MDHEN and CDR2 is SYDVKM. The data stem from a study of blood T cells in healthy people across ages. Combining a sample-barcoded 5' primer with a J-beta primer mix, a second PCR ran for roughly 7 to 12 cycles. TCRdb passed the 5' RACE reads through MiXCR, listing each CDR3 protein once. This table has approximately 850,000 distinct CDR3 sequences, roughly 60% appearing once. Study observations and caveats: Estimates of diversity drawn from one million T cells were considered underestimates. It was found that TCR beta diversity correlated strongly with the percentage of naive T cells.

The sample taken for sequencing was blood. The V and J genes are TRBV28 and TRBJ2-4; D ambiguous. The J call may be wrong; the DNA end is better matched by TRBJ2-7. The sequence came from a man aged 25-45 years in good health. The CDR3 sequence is CASSPIQQVGYEQYF. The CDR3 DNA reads TGTGCCAGCAGTCCAATCCAGCAGGTAGGCTACGAGCAGTACTTC.